These 17 T cell receptor beta chains were all obtained from the same sample, sequenced in a study of T-cell reconstitution after alpha-beta-depleted transplantation in children. Preparation of the TCRbeta library used unique molecular identifiers. Each CDR3 protein gets one entry after TCRdb re-called the PCR reads with MiXCR. The table shows 490,000 or so distinct CDR3 sequences, with around 12% occurring only once. The sequencing here drew on PBMCs from the stem cell graft donor, taken from the stem cell graft. These receptors were taken from a human donor who donated a stem cell graft to a child with combined immunodeficiency.

A few counts support this clonotype. The chain has TRBV7-9 and TRBJ2-7, with TRBD1 matching over 7 bases. Germline-derived CDR1 and CDR2 are SEHNR and FQNEAQ (reference sequence). This CDR3 spans 15 amino acids. V dropped 3 bases and J dropped 2; count of bases not matched to a gene: 7. The DNA of the CDR3 is TGTGCCAGCAGCTTCGCGGACAGGAGCACCTACGAGCAGTACTTC. Its translation: CASSFADRSTYEQYF.

The rearrangement links TRBV5-1 to TRBJ2-1, with D perhaps TRBD1 (5 bases). The germline gives CDR1 SGHRS, CDR2 YFSETQ. V dropped 0 bases and J dropped 0 bases, with 13 bases sitting between them. The CDR3 spans 17 residues. The CDR3: CASSLAWNQGSYNEQFF. For the CDR3, the DNA is TGCGCCAGCAGCTTGGCCTGGAACCAGGGCTCCTACAATGAGCAGTTCTTC.

This clonotype has only a few counts. Here the CDR3 DNA reads TGCAGCGTTGAAGACCCAGCGGGGAGCACAGATACGCAGTATTTT. Translation: CSVEDPAGSTDTQYF. The chain combines TRBV29-1 with TRBJ2-3; 7 bases map to TRBD2. The CDR3 spans 15 residues. Looked up from germline, CDR1 is SQVTM and CDR2 is ANQGSEA. J was trimmed by 0 bases and V by 0 bases; bases with no gene match: 3.

This clonotype has just a few counts. The gene calls are TRBV18 and TRBJ2-1; D tentatively reads TRBD1 or TRBD2 (5 bases each). With 4 bases removed from V and 0 bases from J, the gap between germline ends came to 16 bases. In germline, CDR1 is KGHSH, CDR2 LQKENI. The CDR3 runs to 17 residues. The CDR3 spells CASSRLPGTGSYNEQFF. DNA of the CDR3: TGTGCCAGCTCACGGCTCCCCGGGACCGGCTCCTACAATGAGCAGTTCTTC.

This clonotype was counted ten times or more. This chain joins TRBV20-1 and TRBJ2-7, with 7 bases lining up with TRBD1. Germline V CDR1 and CDR2: DFQATT, SNEGSKA (reference sequence). The CDR3 extends over 15 amino acids. With 5 bases clipped from V and 3 bases from J, the junction kept 13 bases outside the gene matches. CDR3 bases: TGCAGTGCTGACCCCGGCAGGGGGTACTACTACGAGCAGTACTTC. Translated: CSADPGRGYYYEQYF.

V gene TRBV19 combines with J gene TRBJ2-5, with 8 bases matching TRBD2. The CDR3 spans 14 residues. Germline V CDR1 and CDR2: LNHDA, SQIVND (reference sequence). V gave up 7 bases and J gave up 4 bases; unmatched junction bases: 8. The CDR3 DNA reads as TGTGCCAGTACCCCGAGGGCGGGAGGAGAGACCCAGTACTTC. It is translated as CASTPRAGGETQYF.

This clonotype was observed many times. The V call is TRBV27, the J call TRBJ2-5; 9 bases line up with TRBD1. V lost 3 bases and J lost 4; bases outside the gene matches: 6. CDR1 is MNHEY and CDR2 is SMNVEV in the germline V gene (reference sequence). The CDR3 is made up of 15 amino acids. The CDR3: CASSFPGTGIETQYF. CDR3 DNA: TGTGCCAGCAGTTTTCCCGGGACAGGGATAGAGACCCAGTACTTC.

This clonotype appeared a few times. The chain employs TRBV9 and TRBJ2-1; 7 bases are a match to TRBD2. The ends lost 0 bases at V and 3 bases at J; junction bases unmatched: 3. The CDR3 has 15 amino acids. Germline CDR1 and CDR2: SGDLS and YYNGEE. CDR3 protein: CASSVGRGDYNEQFF. DNA of the CDR3: TGTGCCAGCAGCGTAGGACGGGGGGACTACAATGAGCAGTTCTTC.

The chain couples TRBV6-6 to TRBJ1-5, with D possibly TRBD1 on 5 matching bases. The CDR3 is 13 residues long. The V and J ends lost 6 bases and 6 bases respectively, with 12 bases between them. Germline CDR1 and CDR2: MNHNY and SVGAGI (reference sequence). The CDR3 bases are TGTGCCAGCAGAGACTTGGGGGGTCAGCCCCAGCATTTT. It codes for CASRDLGGQPQHF.

The sample holds a few counts of this clonotype. The V call is TRBV12-3 or TRBV12-4, the J call TRBJ2-2; TRBD2 matches 16 bases. Trimming cost V 3 bases and J 5 bases; bases outside gene matches: 15. This CDR3 has 21 residues. The CDR3 spells CASSFISRGLAGGPRTGELFF. CDR3 DNA: TGTGCCAGCAGTTTCATAAGTAGGGGACTAGCGGGAGGGCCGAGGACCGGGGAGCTGTTTTTT.

The sample holds many counts of this clonotype. The chain uses TRBV7-8 and TRBJ1-1, with D possibly being TRBD1 (6 bases). This CDR3 has 13 amino acids. V was pared by 5 bases and J by 6 bases, with 13 bases between. Germline CDR1 reads SGHVS; CDR2 reads FQNEAQ. This CDR3 reads CASSPTQGAEAFF. CDR3 DNA: TGTGCCAGCAGCCCAACACAGGGAGCTGAAGCTTTCTTT.

This chain joins TRBV3-1 and TRBJ2-1; D may be TRBD1 (6 bases). The CDR3 contains 15 residues. V gave up 10 bases and J gave up 1 base, with 17 bases separating them. Germline values: CDR1 LGHDT, CDR2 YNNKEL (reference sequence). The DNA of the CDR3 is TGTGCCACCATAGGGGGTAAGGGTTCCTACAATGAGCAGTTCTTC. It yields the protein CATIGGKGSYNEQFF.

This clonotype was recorded once. The V and J genes are TRBV20-1 and TRBJ2-5; D unresolved. The CDR3 is 14 amino acids. V lost 0 bases, J lost 7 bases, and 15 bases lay in between. Per germline, CDR1 DFQATT and CDR2 SNEGSKA (reference sequence). The CDR3 spells CSARDAGRAGTQYF. CDR3 in DNA: TGCAGTGCTAGAGACGCTGGTCGAGCTGGGACCCAGTACTTC.

This clonotype came up a few times. The rearrangement joins TRBV9 to TRBJ2-1; no firm D call. CDR3 length: 13 amino acids. The ends were cut back, 0 bases at V and 3 bases at J, with 4 bases in the middle. Germline V CDR1 and CDR2: SGDLS, YYNGEE. CDR3 sequence (DNA): TGTGCCAGCAGCGTAGCGCTCTACAATGAGCAGTTCTTC. Amino acids: CASSVALYNEQFF. Drawing the rest from reference TRBV9 and TRBJ2-1, the complete variable domain is DSGVTQTPKHLITATGQRVTLRCSPRSGDLSVYWYQQSLDQGLQFLIQYYNGEERAKGNILERFSAQQFPDLHSELNLSSLELGDSALYFCASSVALYNEQFFGPGTRLTVL.

This clonotype showed up just a few times. The gene calls are TRBV3-1 and TRBJ1-4, with D hard to call. V lost 3 bases and J lost 5, with 10 bases in between. The CDR3 runs 14 residues. Per the germline V gene, CDR1 is LGHDT and CDR2 is YNNKEL (reference sequence). DNA of the CDR3: TGTGCCAGCAGCCACAAGGCAGCGAATGAAAAACTGTTTTTT. This encodes CASSHKAANEKLFF.

The sample holds a few counts of this clonotype. The chain employs TRBV12-3 or TRBV12-4 and TRBJ2-1; 9 bases are a match to TRBD1. CDR3 size: 15 residues. With V trimmed by 7 bases and J by 4 bases, 8 bases remained unmatched. DNA of the CDR3: TGTGCCAGCAATGGACAGGGGAGTGGATACAATGAGCAGTTCTTC. Translated: CASNGQGSGYNEQFF.

This rearrangement joins TRBV12-3 or TRBV12-4 to TRBJ2-1, with TRBD2 matching 8 bases. V lost 6 bases and J lost 8; bases outside the gene matches: 6. The CDR3 is 13 amino acids. CDR3 DNA sequence: TGTGCCAGCAGCCGGAGCGGGAGCGATGAGCAGTTCTTC. Its translation: CASSRSGSDEQFF.